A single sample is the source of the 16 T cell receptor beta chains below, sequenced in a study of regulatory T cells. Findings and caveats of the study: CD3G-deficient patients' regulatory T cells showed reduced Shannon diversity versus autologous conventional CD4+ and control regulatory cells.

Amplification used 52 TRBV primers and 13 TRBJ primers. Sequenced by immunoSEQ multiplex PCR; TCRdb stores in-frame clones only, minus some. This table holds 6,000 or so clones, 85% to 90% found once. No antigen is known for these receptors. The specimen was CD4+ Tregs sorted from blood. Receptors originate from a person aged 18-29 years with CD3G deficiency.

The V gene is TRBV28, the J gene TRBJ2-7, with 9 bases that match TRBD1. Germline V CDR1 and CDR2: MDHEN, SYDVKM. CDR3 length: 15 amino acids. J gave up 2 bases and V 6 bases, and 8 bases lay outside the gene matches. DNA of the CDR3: TGTGCCAGCAGGCCCGGGACAGGGATGACCTACGAGCAGTACTTC. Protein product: CASRPGTGMTYEQYF.

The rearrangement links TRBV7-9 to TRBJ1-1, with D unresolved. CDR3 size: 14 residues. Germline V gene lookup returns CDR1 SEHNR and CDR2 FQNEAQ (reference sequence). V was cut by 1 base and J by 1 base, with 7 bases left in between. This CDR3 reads CASSLGQPNTEAFF. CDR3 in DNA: TGTGCCAGCAGCTTAGGTCAACCGAACACTGAAGCTTTCTTT. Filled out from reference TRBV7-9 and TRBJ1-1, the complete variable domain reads DTGVSQNPRHKITKRGQNVTFRCDPISEHNRLYWYRQTLGQGPEFLTYFQNEAQLEKSRLLSDRFSAERPKGSFSTLEIQRTEQGDSAMYLCASSLGQPNTEAFFGQGTRLTVV.

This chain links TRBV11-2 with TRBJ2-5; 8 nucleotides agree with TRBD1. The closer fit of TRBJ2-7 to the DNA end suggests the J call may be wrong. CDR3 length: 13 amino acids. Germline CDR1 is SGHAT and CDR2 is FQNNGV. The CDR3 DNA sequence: TGTGCCAGCAGCTCAGACAGGGGTGGCGAGCAGTACTTC. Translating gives CASSSDRGGEQYF.

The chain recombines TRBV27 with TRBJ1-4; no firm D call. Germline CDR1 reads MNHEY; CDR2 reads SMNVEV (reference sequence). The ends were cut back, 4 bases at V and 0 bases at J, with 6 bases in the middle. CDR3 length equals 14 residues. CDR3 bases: TGTGCCAGCAGTTCCGGTGCAACTAATGAAAAACTGTTTTTT. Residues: CASSSGATNEKLFF.

CDR3 sequence reads: CASITGGDGQPQHF. The CDR3 bases are TGTGCCAGTATTACAGGGGGCGATGGTCAGCCCCAGCATTTT. The chain recombines TRBV19 with TRBJ1-5; 9 bases are a match to TRBD1. The junction had 7 bases not matched to a gene; V was cut back by 7 bases and J by 6 bases. Germline loops: CDR1 LNHDA, CDR2 SQIVND (reference sequence). CDR3 length: 14 residues.

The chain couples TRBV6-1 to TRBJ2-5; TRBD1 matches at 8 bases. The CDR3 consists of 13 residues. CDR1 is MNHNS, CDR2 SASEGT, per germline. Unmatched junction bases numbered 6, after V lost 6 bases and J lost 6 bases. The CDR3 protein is CASRAGGRQTQYF. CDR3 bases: TGTGCCAGCAGAGCAGGGGGCCGGCAGACCCAGTACTTC.

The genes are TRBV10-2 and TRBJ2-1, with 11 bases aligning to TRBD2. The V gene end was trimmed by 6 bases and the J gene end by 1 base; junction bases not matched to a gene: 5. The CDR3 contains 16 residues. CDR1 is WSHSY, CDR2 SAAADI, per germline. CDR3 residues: CASSHRTSGSYNEQFF. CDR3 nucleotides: TGCGCCAGCAGCCACCGGACTAGCGGGTCCTACAATGAGCAGTTCTTC.

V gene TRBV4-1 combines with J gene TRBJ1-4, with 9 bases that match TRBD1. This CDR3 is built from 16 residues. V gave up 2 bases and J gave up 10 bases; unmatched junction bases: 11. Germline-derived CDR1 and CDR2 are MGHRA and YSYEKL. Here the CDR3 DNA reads TGCGCCAGCAGCCAAACAGGGGGGACAGGGAACGGAAAACTGTTTTTT. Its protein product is CASSQTGGTGNGKLFF.

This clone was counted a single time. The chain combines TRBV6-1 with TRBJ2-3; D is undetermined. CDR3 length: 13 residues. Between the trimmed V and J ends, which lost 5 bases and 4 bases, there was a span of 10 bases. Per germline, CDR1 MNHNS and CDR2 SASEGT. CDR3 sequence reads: CASSTHSPDTQYF. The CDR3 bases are TGTGCCAGCAGTACGCACTCCCCAGATACGCAGTATTTT.

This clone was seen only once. The CDR3 spells CASSSAVRKGNQPQHF. Here the CDR3 DNA reads TGTGCCAGCAGTTCCGCCGTGAGGAAGGGTAATCAGCCCCAGCATTTT. The chain carries TRBV28 and TRBJ1-5; the D is unclear. The CDR3 loop spans 16 amino acids. Per the germline V gene, CDR1 is MDHEN and CDR2 is SYDVKM. Deletions cut 4 bases from V and 4 bases from J, with 17 bases between. Full variable domain (remainder filled in from reference TRBV28 and TRBJ1-5): DVKVTQSSRYLVKRTGEKVFLECVQDMDHENMFWYRQDPGLGLRLIYFSYDVKMKEKGDIPEGYSVSREKKERFSLILESASTNQTSMYLCASSSAVRKGNQPQHFGDGTRLSIL.

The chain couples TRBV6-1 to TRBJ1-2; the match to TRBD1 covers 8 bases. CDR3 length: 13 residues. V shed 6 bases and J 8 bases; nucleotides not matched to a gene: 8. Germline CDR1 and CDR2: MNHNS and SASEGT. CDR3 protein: CASSQTRGLGYTF. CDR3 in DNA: TGTGCCAGCAGCCAGACCAGGGGGCTGGGCTACACCTTC.

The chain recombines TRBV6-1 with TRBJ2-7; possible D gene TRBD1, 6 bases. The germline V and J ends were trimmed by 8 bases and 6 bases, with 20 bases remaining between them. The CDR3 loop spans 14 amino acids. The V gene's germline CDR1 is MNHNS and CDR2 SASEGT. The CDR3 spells CASQGSTGIGEQYF. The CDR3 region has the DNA TGTGCCAGCCAGGGGTCCACCGGTATCGGCGAGCAGTACTTC.

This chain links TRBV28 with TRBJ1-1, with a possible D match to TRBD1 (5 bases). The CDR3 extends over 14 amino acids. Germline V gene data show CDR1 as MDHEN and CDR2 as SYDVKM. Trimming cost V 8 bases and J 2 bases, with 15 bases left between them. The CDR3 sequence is CASCDPGLNTEAFF. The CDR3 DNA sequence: TGTGCCAGCTGTGACCCGGGACTCAACACTGAAGCTTTCTTT.

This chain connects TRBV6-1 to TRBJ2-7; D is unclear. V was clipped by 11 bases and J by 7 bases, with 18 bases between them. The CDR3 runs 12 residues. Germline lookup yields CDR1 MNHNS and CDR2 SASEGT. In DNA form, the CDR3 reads TGTGCCTCCGCCCCCGACATGGGAGAGCAGTACTTC. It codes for CASAPDMGEQYF.

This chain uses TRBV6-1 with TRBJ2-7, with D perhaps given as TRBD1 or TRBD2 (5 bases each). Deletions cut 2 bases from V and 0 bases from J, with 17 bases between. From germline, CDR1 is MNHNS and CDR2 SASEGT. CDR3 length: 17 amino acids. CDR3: CASSETWGSRISYEQYF. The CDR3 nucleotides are TGTGCCAGCAGTGAAACGTGGGGGAGTCGGATCTCCTACGAGCAGTACTTC.

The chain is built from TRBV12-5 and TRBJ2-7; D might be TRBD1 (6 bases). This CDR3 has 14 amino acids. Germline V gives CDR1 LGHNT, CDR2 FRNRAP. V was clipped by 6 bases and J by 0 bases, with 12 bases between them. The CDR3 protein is CASGQDSSSYEQYF. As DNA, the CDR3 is TGTGCTAGTGGCCAGGACAGCAGCTCCTACGAGCAGTACTTC. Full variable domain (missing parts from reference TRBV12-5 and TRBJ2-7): DARVTQTPRHKVTEMGQEVTMRCQPILGHNTVFWYRQTMMQGLELLAYFRNRAPLDDSGMPKDRFSAEMPDATLATLKIQPSEPRDSAVYFCASGQDSSSYEQYFGPGTRLTVT.